Listed here is a single T cell receptor (beta chain). The data were taken from a study of human T cells and chemical hapten exposure. Germline-derived CDR1 and CDR2 are MNHNY and SVGAGI (reference sequence). With 2 bases clipped from V and 0 bases from J, the junction kept 7 bases outside the gene matches. The CDR3 runs 17 residues. TCRdb used MiXCR to reprocess the 5' RACE reads, holding one entry per CDR3 protein. The data show 65,000 to 95,000 distinct CDR3 sequences, less than 9.5% seen once. RNA extraction used unfractionated whole blood as the source of total RNA. The sequence was obtained from a male donor in good health. The V and J genes are TRBV6-6 and TRBJ2-7, with 10 bases fitting TRBD2. The CDR3 bases are TGTGCCAGCAGTTACCAATTAGCGGGGGGAACCTCCTACGAGCAGTACTTC. This gives the protein CASSYQLAGGTSYEQYF.